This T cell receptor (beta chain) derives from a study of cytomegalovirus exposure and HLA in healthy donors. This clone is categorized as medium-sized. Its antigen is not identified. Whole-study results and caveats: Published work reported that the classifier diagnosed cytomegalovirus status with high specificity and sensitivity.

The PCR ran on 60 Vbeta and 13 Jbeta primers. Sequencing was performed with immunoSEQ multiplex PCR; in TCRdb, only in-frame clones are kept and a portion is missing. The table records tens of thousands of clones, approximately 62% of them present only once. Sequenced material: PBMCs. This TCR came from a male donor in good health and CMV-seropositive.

The chain's CDR3 is CASFSRAGEKETQYF. CDR3 bases: TGTGCCAGCTTTTCCCGGGCGGGAGAAAAAGAGACCCAGTACTTC. This chain joins TRBV6-6 and TRBJ2-5; 7 bases agree with TRBD2. CDR3 length: 15 amino acids. Germline CDR1 MNHNY, CDR2 SVGAGI (reference sequence). With V trimmed by 8 bases and J by 3 bases, 12 bases remained unmatched.